Following are 2 T cell receptor beta chains from one sample sequenced in a study of blood T cell repertoires in COVID-19. Libraries were prepared by immunoSEQ multiplex PCR; TCRdb keeps only in-frame clonotypes and omits some of them. This table has roughly 350,000 clones, about 85% appearing once. Source material: peripheral blood. The source is a woman under 30 with acute or convalescent COVID-19.

This sequence joins TRBV28 and TRBJ2-7; a possible D gene is TRBD2 (5 bases). V lost 6 bases, J lost 6 bases, and 21 bases lay in between. This CDR3 spans 15 amino acids. In germline, CDR1 is MDHEN, CDR2 SYDVKM. The CDR3 protein is CASSPPSGLMVEQYF. CDR3 DNA sequence: TGTGCCAGCAGCCCACCCAGCGGCCTTATGGTCGAGCAGTACTTC.

This chain uses TRBV28 with TRBJ1-6; 7 bases line up with TRBD1. V lost 5 bases to trimming and J lost 11 bases; unmatched junction nucleotides: 9. Per germline, CDR1 MDHEN and CDR2 SYDVKM. This CDR3 spans 14 amino acids. Here the CDR3 reads CASSPGQPFPPLHF. The CDR3 DNA sequence: TGTGCCAGCAGTCCGGGACAGCCCTTTCCACCCCTCCACTTT. Together with reference TRBV28 and TRBJ1-6, the CDR3 gives the full variable domain: DVKVTQSSRYLVKRTGEKVFLECVQDMDHENMFWYRQDPGLGLRLIYFSYDVKMKEKGDIPEGYSVSREKKERFSLILESASTNQTSMYLCASSPGQPFPPLHFGNGTRLTVT.